The clone carrying this T cell receptor beta chain appeared once. The antigen remains unidentified. The sample originates from a study of cytomegalovirus exposure and HLA in healthy donors. Study-wide findings and caveats: TRBV6-2, TRBV6-3 and some other V segments were excluded as indistinguishable. The study assumed roughly uniform donor sequencing depth for presence/absence analyses.

The CDR3 is made up of 17 amino acids. Germline assignment: CDR1 LGHNA and CDR2 YSLEER. Losses at the gene ends were 1 base for V and 1 base for J; bases not matched to a gene: 4. The PCR had 60 Vbeta and 13 Jbeta primers. Only in-frame clones appear in the TCRdb table, and some are missing; sequencing was by immunoSEQ multiplex PCR. The sample records over 150,000 clones, around 79% being singletons. The sequenced sample was PBMCs. This clonotype was obtained from a man in his forties in good health and CMV-seronegative. V and J are TRBV4-3 and TRBJ2-3, with 11 nucleotides matching TRBD2. The CDR3 sequence is CASSQGSGLAGTDTQYF. Written as DNA, the CDR3 is TGCGCCAGCAGCCAAGGGTCGGGACTAGCGGGCACAGATACGCAGTATTTT.